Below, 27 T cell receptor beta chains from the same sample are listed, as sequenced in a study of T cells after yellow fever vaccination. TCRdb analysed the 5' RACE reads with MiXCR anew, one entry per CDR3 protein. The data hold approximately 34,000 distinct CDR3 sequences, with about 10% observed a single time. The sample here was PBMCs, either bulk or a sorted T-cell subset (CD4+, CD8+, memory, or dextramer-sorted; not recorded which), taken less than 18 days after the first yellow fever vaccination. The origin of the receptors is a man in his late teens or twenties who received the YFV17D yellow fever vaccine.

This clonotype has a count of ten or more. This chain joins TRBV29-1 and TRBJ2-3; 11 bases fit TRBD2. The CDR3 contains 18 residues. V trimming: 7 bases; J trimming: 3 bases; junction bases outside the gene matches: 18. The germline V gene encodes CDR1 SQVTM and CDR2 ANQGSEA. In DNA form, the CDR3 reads TGCAGCGGGTCTTGGGGACTAGCGGAAGGGAAGGGAACAGATACGCAGTATTTT. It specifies CSGSWGLAEGKGTDTQYF.

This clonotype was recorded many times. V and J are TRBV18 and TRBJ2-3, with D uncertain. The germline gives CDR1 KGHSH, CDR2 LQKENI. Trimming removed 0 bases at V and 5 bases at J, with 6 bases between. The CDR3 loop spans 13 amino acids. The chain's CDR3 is CASSPPLGDTQYF. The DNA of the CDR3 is TGTGCCAGCTCACCACCGTTGGGAGATACGCAGTATTTT. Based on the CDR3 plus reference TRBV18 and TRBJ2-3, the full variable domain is NAGVMQNPRHLVRRRGQEARLRCSPMKGHSHVYWYRQLPEEGLKFMVYLQKENIIDESGMPKERFSAEFPKEGPSILRIQQVVRGDSAAYFCASSPPLGDTQYFGPGTRLTVL.

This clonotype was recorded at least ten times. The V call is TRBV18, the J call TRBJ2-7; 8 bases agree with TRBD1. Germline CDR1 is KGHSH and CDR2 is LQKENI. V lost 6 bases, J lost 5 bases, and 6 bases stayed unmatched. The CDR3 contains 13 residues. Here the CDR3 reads CASSLGQGNEQYV. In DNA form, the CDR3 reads TGTGCCAGCTCTCTTGGACAGGGAAACGAGCAGTACGTC.

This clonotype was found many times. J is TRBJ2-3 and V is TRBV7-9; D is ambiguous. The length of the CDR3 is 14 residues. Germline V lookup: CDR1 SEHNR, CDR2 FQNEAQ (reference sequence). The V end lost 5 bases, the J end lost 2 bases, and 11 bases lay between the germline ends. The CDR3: CASSMRTYTDTQYF. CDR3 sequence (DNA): TGTGCCAGCAGCATGAGGACCTACACAGATACGCAGTATTTT.

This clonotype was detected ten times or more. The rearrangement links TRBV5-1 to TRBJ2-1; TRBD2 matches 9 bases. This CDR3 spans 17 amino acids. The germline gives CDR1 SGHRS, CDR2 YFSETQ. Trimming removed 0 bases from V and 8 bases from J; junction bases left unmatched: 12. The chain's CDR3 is CASSLAAGGGAVDEQFF. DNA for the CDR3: TGCGCCAGCAGCTTGGCGGCGGGCGGGGGGGCCGTCGATGAGCAGTTCTTC.

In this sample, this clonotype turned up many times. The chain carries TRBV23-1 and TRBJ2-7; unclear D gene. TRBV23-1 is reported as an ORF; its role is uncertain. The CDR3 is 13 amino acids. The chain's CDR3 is CASTGLFPYEQYV. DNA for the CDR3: TGCGCTTCGACGGGCCTATTTCCCTACGAGCAGTACGTC.

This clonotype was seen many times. The CDR3 loop reads CASSYPSGGSYEQYF. CDR3 DNA sequence: TGTGCCAGCAGTTACCCTAGCGGGGGGTCTTACGAGCAGTACTTC. This chain links TRBV6-5 with TRBJ2-7; 11 positions match TRBD2. The length of the CDR3 is 15 residues. The germline V gene has CDR1 MNHEY and CDR2 SVGAGI. V dropped 2 bases and J dropped 4; count of bases not matched to a gene: 4.

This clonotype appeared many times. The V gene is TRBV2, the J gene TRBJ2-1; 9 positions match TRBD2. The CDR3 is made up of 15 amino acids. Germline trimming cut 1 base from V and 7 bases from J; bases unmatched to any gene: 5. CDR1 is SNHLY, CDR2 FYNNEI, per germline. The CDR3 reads CASSEELAGDNEQFF. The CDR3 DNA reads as TGTGCCAGCAGTGAAGAATTAGCGGGGGATAATGAGCAGTTCTTC.

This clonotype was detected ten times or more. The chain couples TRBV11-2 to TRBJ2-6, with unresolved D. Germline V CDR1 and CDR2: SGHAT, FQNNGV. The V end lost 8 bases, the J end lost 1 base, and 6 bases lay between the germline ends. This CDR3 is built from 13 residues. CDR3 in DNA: TGTGCCAGCGTGTTTTCTGGGGCCAACGTCCTGACTTTC. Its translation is CASVFSGANVLTF. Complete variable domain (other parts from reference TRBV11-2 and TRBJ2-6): EAGVAQSPRYKIIEKRQSVAFWCNPISGHATLYWYQQILGQGPKLLIQFQNNGVVDDSQLPKDRFSAERLKGVDSTLKIQPAKLEDSAVYLCASVFSGANVLTFGAGSRLTVL.

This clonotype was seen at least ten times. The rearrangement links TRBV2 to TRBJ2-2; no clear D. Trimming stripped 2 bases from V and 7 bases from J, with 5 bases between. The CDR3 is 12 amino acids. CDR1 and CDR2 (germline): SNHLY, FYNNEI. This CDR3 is CASSESGGELFF. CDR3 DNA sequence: TGTGCCAGCAGTGAAAGTGGCGGGGAGCTGTTTTTT.

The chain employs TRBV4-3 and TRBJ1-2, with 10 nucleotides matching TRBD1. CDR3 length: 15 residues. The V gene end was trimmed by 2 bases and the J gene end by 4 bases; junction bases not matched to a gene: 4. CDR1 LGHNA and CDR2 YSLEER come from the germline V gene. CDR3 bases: TGCGCCAGCAGCCAATCAGGGACAGGGGCCTATGGCTACACCTTC. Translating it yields CASSQSGTGAYGYTF.

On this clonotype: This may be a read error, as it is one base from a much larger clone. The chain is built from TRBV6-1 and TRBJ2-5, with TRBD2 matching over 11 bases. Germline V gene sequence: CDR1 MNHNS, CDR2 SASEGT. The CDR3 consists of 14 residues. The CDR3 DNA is TGTGCCAGCAAACTAGCGGGGGTTCAAGGGACCCAGTACTTC. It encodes CASKLAGVQGTQYF.

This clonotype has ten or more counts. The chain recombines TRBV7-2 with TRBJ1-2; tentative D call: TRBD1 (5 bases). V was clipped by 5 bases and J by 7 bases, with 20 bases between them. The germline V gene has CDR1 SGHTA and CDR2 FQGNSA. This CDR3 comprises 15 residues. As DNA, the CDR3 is TGTGCCAGCAGCGCACACCAGGGAGGCCGTAGTGGCTACACCTTC. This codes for CASSAHQGGRSGYTF.

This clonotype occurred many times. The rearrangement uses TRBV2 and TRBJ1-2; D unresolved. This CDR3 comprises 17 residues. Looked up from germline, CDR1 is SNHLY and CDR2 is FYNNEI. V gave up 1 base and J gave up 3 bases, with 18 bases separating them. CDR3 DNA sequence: TGTGCCAGCAGTGAAGGGGAGGGAACCTATATGGACTATGGCTACACCTTC. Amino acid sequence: CASSEGEGTYMDYGYTF. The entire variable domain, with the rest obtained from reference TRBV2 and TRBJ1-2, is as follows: EPEVTQTPSHQVTQMGQEVILRCVPISNHLYFYWYRQILGQKVEFLVSFYNNEISEKSEIFDDQFSVERPDGSNFTLKIRSTKLEDSAMYFCASSEGEGTYMDYGYTFGSGTRLTVV.

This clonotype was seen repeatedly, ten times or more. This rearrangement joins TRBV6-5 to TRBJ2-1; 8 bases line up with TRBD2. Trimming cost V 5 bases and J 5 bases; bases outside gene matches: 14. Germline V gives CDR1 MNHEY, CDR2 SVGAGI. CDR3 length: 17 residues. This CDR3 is CASSPFGRGAQNNEQFF. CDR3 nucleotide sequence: TGTGCCAGCAGTCCCTTCGGGCGGGGGGCCCAAAACAATGAGCAGTTCTTC.

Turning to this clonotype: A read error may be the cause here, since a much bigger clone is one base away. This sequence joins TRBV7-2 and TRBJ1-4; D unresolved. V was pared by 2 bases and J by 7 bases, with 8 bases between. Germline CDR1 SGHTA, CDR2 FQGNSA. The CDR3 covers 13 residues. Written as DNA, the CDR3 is TGTGCCAGCAGCTTACAGTGGGTTGAAAAACTGTTTTTT. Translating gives CASSLQWVEKLFF.

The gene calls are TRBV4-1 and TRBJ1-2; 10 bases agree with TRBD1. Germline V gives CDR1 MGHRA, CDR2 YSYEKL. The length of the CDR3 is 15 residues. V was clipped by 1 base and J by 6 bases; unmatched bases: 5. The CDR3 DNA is TGCGCCAGCAGCCAAGCACGACAGGGGGCAGATGGCTACACCTTC. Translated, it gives CASSQARQGADGYTF.

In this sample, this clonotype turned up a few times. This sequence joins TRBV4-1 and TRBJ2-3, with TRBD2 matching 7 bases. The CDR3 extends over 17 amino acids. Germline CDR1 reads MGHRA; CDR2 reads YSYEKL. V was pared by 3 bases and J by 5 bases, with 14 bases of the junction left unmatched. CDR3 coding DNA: TGCGCCAGCAGCCAGAGCGGGAACACGGCTTTAGGAGATACGCAGTATTTT. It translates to CASSQSGNTALGDTQYF.

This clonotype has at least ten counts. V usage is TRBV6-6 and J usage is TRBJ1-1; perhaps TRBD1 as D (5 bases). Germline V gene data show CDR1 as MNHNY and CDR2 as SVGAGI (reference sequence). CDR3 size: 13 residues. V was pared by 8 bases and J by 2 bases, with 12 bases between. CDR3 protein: CASSGPLNTEAFF. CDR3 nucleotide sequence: TGTGCCAGCTCGGGACCCCTAAACACTGAAGCTTTCTTT.

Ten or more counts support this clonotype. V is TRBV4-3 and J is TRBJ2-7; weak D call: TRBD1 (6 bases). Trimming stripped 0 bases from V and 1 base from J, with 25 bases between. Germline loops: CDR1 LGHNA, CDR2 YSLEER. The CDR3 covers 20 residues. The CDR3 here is CASSQDRVRRRTGQSYEQYF. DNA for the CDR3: TGCGCCAGCAGCCAAGACCGGGTTAGAAGGAGGACCGGACAGTCCTACGAGCAGTACTTC.

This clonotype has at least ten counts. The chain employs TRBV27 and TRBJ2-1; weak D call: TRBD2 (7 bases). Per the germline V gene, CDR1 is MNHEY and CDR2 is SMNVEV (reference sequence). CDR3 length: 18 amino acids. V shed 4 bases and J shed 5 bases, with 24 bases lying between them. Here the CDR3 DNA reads TGTGCCAGCAGTTCCCCTAGTCGGCGGAGGGGGGGTAACAATGAGCAGTTCTTC. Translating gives CASSSPSRRRGGNNEQFF.

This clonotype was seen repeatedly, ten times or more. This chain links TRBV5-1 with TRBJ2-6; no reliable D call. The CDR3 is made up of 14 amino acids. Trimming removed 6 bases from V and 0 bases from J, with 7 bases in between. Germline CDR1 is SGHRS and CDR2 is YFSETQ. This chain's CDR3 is CASNPISGANVLTF. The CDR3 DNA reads TGCGCCAGCAACCCGATCTCTGGGGCCAACGTCCTGACTTTC.

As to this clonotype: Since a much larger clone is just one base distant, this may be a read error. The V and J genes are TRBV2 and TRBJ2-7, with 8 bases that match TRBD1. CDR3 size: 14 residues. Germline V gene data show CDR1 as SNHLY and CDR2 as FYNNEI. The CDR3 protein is CASGEDRDHDEQYF. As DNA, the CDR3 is TGTGCCAGCGGTGAGGACAGGGACCACGACGAGCAGTACTTC. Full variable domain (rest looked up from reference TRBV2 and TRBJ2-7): EPEVTQTPSHQVTQMGQEVILRCVPISNHLYFYWYRQILGQKVEFLVSFYNNEISEKSEIFDDQFSVERPDGSNFTLKIRSTKLEDSAMYFCASGEDRDHDEQYFGPGTRLTVT.

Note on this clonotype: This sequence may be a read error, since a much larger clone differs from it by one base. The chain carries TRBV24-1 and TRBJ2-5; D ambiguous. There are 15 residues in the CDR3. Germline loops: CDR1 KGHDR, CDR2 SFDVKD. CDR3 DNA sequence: TGTGCCTCCAGTGACTCCAGACCCGGGCATGAGACCCAGTACTTC. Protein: CASSDSRPGHETQYF.

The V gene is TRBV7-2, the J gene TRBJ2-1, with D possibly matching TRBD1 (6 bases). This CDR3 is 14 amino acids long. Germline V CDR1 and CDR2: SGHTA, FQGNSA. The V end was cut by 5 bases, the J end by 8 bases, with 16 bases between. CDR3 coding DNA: TGTGCCAGCAGCACGACCCAGGGGATTCATGAGCAGTTCTTC. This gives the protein CASSTTQGIHEQFF.

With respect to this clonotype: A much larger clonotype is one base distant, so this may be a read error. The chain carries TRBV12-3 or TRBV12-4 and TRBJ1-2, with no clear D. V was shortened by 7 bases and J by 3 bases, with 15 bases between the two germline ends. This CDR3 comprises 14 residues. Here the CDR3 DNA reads TGTGCCAGCACCACGCGGCCACAGCACTATGGCTACACCTTC. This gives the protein CASTTRPQHYGYTF.

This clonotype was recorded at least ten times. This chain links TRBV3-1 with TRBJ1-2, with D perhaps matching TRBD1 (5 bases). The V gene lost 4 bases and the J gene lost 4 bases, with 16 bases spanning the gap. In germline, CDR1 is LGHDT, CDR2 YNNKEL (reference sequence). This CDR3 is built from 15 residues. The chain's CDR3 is CASSLGDGYFYGYTF. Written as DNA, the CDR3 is TGTGCCAGCAGCCTTGGGGACGGCTACTTCTATGGCTACACCTTC. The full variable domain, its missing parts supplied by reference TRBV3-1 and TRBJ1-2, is DTAVSQTPKYLVTQMGNDKSIKCEQNLGHDTMYWYKQDSKKFLKIMFSYNNKELIINETVPNRFSPKSPDKAHLNLHINSLELGDSAVYFCASSLGDGYFYGYTFGSGTRLTVV.